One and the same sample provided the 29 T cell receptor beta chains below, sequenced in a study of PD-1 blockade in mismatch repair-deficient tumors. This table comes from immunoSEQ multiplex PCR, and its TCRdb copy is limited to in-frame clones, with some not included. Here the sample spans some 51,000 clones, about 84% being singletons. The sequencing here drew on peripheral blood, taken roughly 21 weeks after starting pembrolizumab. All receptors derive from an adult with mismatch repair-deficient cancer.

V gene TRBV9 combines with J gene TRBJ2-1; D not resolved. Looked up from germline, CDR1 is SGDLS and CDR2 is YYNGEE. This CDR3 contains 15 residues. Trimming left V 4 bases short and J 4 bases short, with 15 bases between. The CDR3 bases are TGTGCCAGCAGCCAAAGTGTGGGAAGTTACAATGAGCAGTTCTTC. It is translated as CASSQSVGSYNEQFF.

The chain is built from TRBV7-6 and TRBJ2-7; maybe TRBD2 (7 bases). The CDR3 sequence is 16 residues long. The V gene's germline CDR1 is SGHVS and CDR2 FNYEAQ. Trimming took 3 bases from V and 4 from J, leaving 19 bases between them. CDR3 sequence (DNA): TGTGCCAGCAGCTTCGGGGGGCTAGCGGTAGAGTACGAGCAGTACTTC. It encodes CASSFGGLAVEYEQYF.

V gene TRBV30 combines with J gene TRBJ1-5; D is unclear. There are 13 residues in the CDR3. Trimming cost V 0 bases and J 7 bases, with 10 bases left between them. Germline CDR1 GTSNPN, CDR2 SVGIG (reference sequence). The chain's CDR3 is CAWSVNVDQPQHF. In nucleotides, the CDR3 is TGTGCCTGGAGTGTAAATGTGGACCAGCCCCAGCATTTT.

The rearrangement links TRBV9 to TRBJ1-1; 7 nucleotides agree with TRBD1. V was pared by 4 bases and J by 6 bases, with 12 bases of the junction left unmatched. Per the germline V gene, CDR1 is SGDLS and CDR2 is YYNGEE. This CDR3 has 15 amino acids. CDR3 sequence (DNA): TGTGCCAGCAGCTCCCGACAGGGATTCGTCCCTGAAGCTTTCTTT. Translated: CASSSRQGFVPEAFF.

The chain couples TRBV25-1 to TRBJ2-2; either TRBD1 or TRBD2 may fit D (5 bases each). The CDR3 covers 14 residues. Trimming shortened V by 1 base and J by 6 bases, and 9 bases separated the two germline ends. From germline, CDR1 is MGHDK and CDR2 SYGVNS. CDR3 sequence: CASSESRGAGELFF. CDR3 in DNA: TGTGCCAGCAGTGAATCTAGGGGAGCCGGGGAGCTGTTTTTT.

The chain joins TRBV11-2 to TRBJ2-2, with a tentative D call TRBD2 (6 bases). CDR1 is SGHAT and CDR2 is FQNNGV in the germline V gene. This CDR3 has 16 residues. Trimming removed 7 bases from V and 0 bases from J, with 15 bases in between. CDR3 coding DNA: TGTGCCAGCAATCCCCAGTCGGGGGCGAACACCGGGGAGCTGTTTTTT. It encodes CASNPQSGANTGELFF.

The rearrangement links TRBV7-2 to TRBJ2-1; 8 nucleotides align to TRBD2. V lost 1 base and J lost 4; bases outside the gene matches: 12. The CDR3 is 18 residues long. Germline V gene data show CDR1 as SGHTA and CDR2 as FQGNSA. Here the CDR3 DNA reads TGTGCCAGCAGCTTAGGACCTCCTGGCGGGAGGCAATACAATGAGCAGTTCTTC. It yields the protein CASSLGPPGGRQYNEQFF.

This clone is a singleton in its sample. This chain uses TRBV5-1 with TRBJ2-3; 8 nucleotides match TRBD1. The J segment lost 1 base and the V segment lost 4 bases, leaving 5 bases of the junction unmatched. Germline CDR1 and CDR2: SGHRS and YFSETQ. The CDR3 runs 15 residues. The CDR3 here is CASSQRQGCTDTQYF. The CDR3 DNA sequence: TGCGCCAGCAGCCAACGACAGGGGTGCACAGATACGCAGTATTTT.

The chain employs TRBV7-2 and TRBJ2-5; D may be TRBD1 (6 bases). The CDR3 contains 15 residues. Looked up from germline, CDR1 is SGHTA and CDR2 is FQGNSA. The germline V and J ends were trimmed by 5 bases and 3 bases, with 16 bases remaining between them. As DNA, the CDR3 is TGTGCCAGCAGCCCACAGGGAAGGTGGGAAGAGACCCAGTACTTC. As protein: CASSPQGRWEETQYF.

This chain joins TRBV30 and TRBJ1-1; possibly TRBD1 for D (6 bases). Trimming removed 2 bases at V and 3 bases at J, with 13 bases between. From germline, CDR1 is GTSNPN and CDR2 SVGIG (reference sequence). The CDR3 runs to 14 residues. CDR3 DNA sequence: TGTGCCTGGAGTTCCCAAACAGGGCACACTGAAGCTTTCTTT. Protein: CAWSSQTGHTEAFF.

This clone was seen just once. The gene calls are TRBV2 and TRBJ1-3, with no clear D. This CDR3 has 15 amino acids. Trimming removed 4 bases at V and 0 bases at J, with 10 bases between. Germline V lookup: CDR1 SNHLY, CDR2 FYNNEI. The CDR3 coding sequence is TGTGCCAGCAGTGGACGCCGGCTCTCTGGAAACACCATATATTTT. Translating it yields CASSGRRLSGNTIYF.

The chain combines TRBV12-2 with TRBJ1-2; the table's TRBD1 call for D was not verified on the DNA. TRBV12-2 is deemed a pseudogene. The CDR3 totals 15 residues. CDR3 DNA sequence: TGTGCAAGTCGCCCTTCGGACAGGGAAGTCGATGGCTACACCTTC. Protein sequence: CASRPSDREVDGYTF.

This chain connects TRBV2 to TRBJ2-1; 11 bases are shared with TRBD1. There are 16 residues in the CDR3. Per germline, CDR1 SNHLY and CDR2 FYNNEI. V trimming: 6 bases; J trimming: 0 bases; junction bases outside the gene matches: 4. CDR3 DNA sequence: TGTGCCAGCAGGGGACAGGGGGTGACCTCCTACAATGAGCAGTTCTTC. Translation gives CASRGQGVTSYNEQFF. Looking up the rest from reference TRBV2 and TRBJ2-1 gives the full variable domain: EPEVTQTPSHQVTQMGQEVILRCVPISNHLYFYWYRQILGQKVEFLVSFYNNEISEKSEIFDDQFSVERPDGSNFTLKIRSTKLEDSAMYFCASRGQGVTSYNEQFFGPGTRLTVL.

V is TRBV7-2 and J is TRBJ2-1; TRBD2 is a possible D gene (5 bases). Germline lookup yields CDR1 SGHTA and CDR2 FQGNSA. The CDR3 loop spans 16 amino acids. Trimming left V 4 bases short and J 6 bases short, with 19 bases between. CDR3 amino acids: CASSSVRGSLGNEQFF. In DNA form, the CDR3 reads TGTGCCAGCAGCTCTGTCCGCGGGTCCCTCGGCAATGAGCAGTTCTTC.

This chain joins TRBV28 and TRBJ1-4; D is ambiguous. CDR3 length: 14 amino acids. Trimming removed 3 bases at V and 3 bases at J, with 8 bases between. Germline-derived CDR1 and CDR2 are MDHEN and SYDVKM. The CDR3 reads CASSFIRANEKLFF. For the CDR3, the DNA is TGTGCCAGCAGTTTTATAAGAGCTAATGAAAAACTGTTTTTT.

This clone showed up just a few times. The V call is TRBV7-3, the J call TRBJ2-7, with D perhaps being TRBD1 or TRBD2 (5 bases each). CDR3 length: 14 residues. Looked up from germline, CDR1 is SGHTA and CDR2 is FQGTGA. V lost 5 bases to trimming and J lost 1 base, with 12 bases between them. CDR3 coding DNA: TGTGCCAGCAGCCCGGGACGGACATCCTACGAGCAGTACTTC. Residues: CASSPGRTSYEQYF.

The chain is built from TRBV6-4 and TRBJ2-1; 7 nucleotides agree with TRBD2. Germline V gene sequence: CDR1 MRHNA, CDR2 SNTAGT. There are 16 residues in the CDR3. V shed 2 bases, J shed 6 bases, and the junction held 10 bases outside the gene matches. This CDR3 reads CASSDALGREVNEQFF. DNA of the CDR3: TGTGCCAGCAGTGACGCCTTGGGACGGGAGGTCAATGAGCAGTTCTTC.

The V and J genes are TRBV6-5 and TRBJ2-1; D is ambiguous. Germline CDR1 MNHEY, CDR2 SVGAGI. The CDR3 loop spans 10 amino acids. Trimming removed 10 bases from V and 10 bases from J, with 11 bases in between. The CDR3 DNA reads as TGTGCCAACGAGGTATCGGAGCAGTTCTTC. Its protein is CANEVSEQFF.

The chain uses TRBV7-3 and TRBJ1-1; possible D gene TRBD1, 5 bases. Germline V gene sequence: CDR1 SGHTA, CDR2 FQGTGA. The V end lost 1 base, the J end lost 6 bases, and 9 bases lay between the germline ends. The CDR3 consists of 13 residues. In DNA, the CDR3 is TGTGCCAGCAGCTTAAACAAGGGGTCTGAAGCTTTCTTT. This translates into CASSLNKGSEAFF.

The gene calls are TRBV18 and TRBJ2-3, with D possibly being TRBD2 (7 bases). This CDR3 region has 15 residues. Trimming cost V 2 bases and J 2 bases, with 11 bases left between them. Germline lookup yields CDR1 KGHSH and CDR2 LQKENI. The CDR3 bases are TGTGCCAGCTCACCAAGGGGGACTAACACAGATACGCAGTATTTT. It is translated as CASSPRGTNTDTQYF.

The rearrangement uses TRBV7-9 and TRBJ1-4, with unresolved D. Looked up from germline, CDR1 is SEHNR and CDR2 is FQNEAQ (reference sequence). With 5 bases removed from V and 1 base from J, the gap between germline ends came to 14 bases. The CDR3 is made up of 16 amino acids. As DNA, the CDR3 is TGTGCCAGCAGCCTATCCACAGCCTTAACTAATGAAAAACTGTTTTTT. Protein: CASSLSTALTNEKLFF.

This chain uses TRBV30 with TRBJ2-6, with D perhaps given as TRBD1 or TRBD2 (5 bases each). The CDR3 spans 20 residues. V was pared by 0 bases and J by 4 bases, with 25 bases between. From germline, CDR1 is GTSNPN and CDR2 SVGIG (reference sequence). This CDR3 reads CAWSVYSGTYIRGGANVLTF. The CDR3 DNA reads TGTGCCTGGAGTGTATATTCCGGGACCTACATCCGGGGAGGGGCCAACGTCCTGACTTTC. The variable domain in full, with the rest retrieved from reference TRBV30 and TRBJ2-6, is SQTIHQWPATLVQPVGSPLSLECTVEGTSNPNLYWYRQAAGRGLQLLFYSVGIGQISSEVPQNLSASRPQDRQFILSSKKLLLSDSGFYLCAWSVYSGTYIRGGANVLTFGAGSRLTVL.

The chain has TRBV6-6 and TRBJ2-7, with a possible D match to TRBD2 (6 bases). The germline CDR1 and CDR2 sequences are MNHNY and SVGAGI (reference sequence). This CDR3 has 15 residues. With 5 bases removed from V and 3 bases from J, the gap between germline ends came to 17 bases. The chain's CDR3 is CASSDALGGNYEQYF. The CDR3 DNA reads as TGTGCCAGCAGTGATGCGTTAGGAGGGAACTACGAGCAGTACTTC.

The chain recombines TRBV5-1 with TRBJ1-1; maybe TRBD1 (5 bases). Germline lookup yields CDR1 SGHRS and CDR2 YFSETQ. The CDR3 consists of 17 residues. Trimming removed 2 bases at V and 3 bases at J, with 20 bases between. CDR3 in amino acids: CASSLGRQTYGDTEAFF. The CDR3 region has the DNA TGCGCCAGCAGCTTAGGCCGACAGACATATGGAGACACTGAAGCTTTCTTT. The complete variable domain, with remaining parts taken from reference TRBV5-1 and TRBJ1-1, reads KAGVTQTPRYLIKTRGQQVTLSCSPISGHRSVSWYQQTPGQGLQFLFEYFSETQRNKGNFPGRFSGRQFSNSRSEMNVSTLELGDSALYLCASSLGRQTYGDTEAFFGQGTRLTVV.

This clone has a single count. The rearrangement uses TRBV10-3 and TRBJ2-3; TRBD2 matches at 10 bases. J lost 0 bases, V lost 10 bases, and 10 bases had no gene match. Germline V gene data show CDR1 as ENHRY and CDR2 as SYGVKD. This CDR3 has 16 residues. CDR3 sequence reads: CANNTRLAGSTDTQYF. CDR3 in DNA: TGTGCCAACAACACAAGACTAGCGGGTAGCACAGATACGCAGTATTTT.

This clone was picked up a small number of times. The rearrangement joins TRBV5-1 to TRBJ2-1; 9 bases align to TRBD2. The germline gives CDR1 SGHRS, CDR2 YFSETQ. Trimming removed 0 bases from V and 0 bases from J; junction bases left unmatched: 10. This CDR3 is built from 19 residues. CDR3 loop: CASSLGEKRAGGSYNEQFF. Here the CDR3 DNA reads TGCGCCAGCAGCTTGGGGGAAAAAAGAGCGGGAGGCTCCTACAATGAGCAGTTCTTC.

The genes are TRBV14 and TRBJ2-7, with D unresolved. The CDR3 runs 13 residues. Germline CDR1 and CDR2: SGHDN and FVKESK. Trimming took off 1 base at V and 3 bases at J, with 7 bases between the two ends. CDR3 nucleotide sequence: TGTGCCAGCAGCCAAGGGCGGAGCTACGAGCAGTACTTC. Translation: CASSQGRSYEQYF.

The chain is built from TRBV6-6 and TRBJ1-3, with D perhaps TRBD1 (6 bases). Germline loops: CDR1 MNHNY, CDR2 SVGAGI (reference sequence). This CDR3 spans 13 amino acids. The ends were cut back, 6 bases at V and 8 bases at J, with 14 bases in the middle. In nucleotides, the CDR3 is TGTGCCAGCAGCCCTGAGGGGGGATACACCATATATTTT. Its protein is CASSPEGGYTIYF.

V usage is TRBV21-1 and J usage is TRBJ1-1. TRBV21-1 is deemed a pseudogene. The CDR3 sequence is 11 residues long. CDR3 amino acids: CASSRGTGAFF. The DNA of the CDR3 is TGTGCCAGCAGCCGCGGGACTGGAGCTTTCTTT.